This T cell receptor beta chain was captured in a study of T cell repertoires in cytomegalovirus infection. Study-wide background: Based on public TCR beta signatures, there were indications of CMV infection and of a matching HLA type.

In this sample, this clonotype turned up many times. Its antigen remains unidentified. Germline values: CDR1 SGHVS, CDR2 FQNEAQ. The CDR3 is 15 residues long. J was trimmed by 0 bases and V by 5 bases; bases with no gene match: 6. The study's findings and limits: Carriage of CMV together with the relevant HLA was identifiable through cumulative public TCR beta family frequency. HLA-C-restricted TCR beta clonotypes specific for CMV led the ex vivo response.

MiXCR was run by TCRdb on the reads, yielding one entry per CDR3 protein. Here the sample spans 100,000 to 150,000 distinct CDR3 sequences, 20% to 30% being singletons. Sequencing was done on a sample of PBMCs, sequenced either directly or after in vitro stimulation (not recorded which). This TCR derives from a human donor in good health (CMV status not recorded). Some clones in this sample may be carry-over from other donors' samples. The chain carries TRBV7-8 and TRBJ2-7; 8 bases map to TRBD1. CDR3 DNA sequence: TGTGCCAGCAGCCGGGGACAGGTGGGCTCCTACGAGCAGTACGTC. It encodes CASSRGQVGSYEQYV.